This T cell receptor beta chain comes out of a study of T cell responses to AZD1222 COVID-19 vaccine listed by TCRdb under 2021. Notes on the research overall: Because spike-specific TCR depth and breadth did not differ between the two schedules, AZD1222 recipients who got a second dose at roughly 4 weeks were pooled with those who got a second dose at roughly 12 weeks. Trial participants were enrolled by age into subgroups of 18-55, 56-69 and 70-plus years, and around 150, 28 and 57 TCR-sequenced participants, respectively, were included in these subgroups. A total of more than 230 trial participants underwent TCR sequencing, of whom some 210 received two doses of AZD1222 and about 25 received two doses of the MenACWY control vaccine.

Overall study outcomes, separate from this receptor: Vaccine-associated CD4 TCRs spanned the whole spike protein, with dominant responses in regions 160-218 and 743-854. In the small 56-69-year group, the increase in depth fell short of significance, most likely because of low power. No day 14 peak-response samples were available, so repertoires were characterized only after the peak T cell response. Only a handful of AZD1222 recipients were SARS-CoV-2 seropositive at baseline, limiting conclusions about previously exposed vaccinees. Spike-specific TCR breadth and depth rose significantly after two AZD1222 doses compared with day 0 and with MenACWY recipients. Nearly half of unique spike-specific TCRs reportedly recognized epitopes outside regions mutated in the B.1.351 and B.1.1.7 variants. Participants were mostly white British, with more females than males. The authors suggested clonal diversity may have been underestimated.

CDR1 and CDR2 (DFQATT, SNEGSKA) derive from the germline V gene (reference sequence). The V end gives up 3 bases and the J end 2 bases, leaving 9 bases in the junction not matched to a gene. There are 18 amino acids in the CDR3, from cysteine to phenylalanine inclusive. Only CDR3 DNA remains: 54 bases, in frame from the first base. About this clone: What antigen it recognizes has not been identified. No qualities accompany the bases; no much larger clone lies one base away.

The CDR3 regions of human TCRbeta chains were analyzed by immunosequencing. The study's processing was this. TCRs in the repertoires were matched against a reference library of SARS-CoV-2-specific TCRs that had been generated with the MIRA antigen-specificity platform. Breadth meant the fraction of unique TCRs that were SARS-CoV-2-associated, whereas depth meant the fraction of total T cells that were SARS-CoV-2-associated. Using the MIRA data, each spike-specific TCR was assigned both to the spike region to which the TCR was reactive and to a CD4 or CD8 class. Log10-transformed breadth and depth values were compared by one-way ANOVA with Sidak's multiple comparisons tests. Entries here come from immuneACCESS through TCRdb and include only in-frame sequences with V and J called. Some clones fail to appear in such tables; in the studies checked, an unresolved V gene covers under half of the shortfall, and the cause of the remainder is unknown. V and J calls and clone size are those listed in that table; D and trimming were worked out from the DNA. The sample records 120,000 to 150,000 clones, 91% of which are singletons. The top ten constitute approximately 3% of the sample.

The sample's time point, from its label and the paper: baseline before first vaccination. Samples from vaccinated people were obtained from the UK trials COV001 and COV002, which included a single-blind randomized controlled phase 2/3 trial of AZD1222 (ChAdOx1 nCoV-19) in healthy adults. For TCRbeta chain sequencing, PBMC samples from trial participants were taken at day 0 and at day 28 after the second dose. The rearrangement combines TRBV20-1 with TRBJ2-3, with 15 bases matching TRBD2. This receptor was identified in an adult in good health. The specimen comprised peripheral blood, sampled on day 0 of AZD1222 vaccination. The CDR3 reads CSASGLAGGLGATDTQYF. The nucleotides read TGCAGTGCTAGTGGACTAGCGGGGGGGCTTGGCGCCACAGATACGCAGTATTTT.